Below, 28 T cell receptor beta chains from the same sample are listed, as sequenced in a study of cytotoxic CD8 clonotypes in ibrutinib-treated CLL. The repertoire was sequenced with immunoSEQ multiplex PCR; TCRdb's copy has only in-frame clones and lacks some. The sample holds approximately 150,000 clones, roughly 88% seen once. Sequencing was performed on PBMCs, taken at disease progression, from a patient treated with ibrutinib. These receptors were taken from a human donor with chronic lymphocytic leukemia.

This clone appeared once. The CDR3 nucleotides are TGTGCCAGCAGCCCTCGTCGTTGGGAATATTGGATGAACACTGAAGCTTTCTTT. Its translation is CASSPRRWEYWMNTEAFF. The chain recombines TRBV7-2 with TRBJ1-1; D uncertain. Trimming removed 5 bases at V and 0 bases at J, with 22 bases between. The CDR3 is 18 amino acids. Germline V CDR1 and CDR2: SGHTA, FQGNSA.

The chain employs TRBV2 and TRBJ1-1, with a possible D match to TRBD1 (6 bases). This CDR3 has 16 residues. Trimming took off 7 bases at V and 8 bases at J, with 26 bases between the two ends. CDR1 and CDR2 (germline): SNHLY, FYNNEI. The CDR3 region is CASKYTLAGAMSEAFF. The CDR3 DNA follows: TGTGCCAGCAAGTATACCCTTGCAGGGGCGATGTCAGAAGCTTTCTTT.

The chain employs TRBV5-1 and TRBJ1-5, with D perhaps matching TRBD1 (6 bases). The ends were cut back, 4 bases at V and 4 bases at J, with 30 bases in the middle. The CDR3 has 20 amino acids. In germline, CDR1 is SGHRS, CDR2 YFSETQ. In DNA form, the CDR3 reads TGCGCCAGCAGCCCAAGCGTTAACCCCGACAGGCCCTCCGCTAATCAGCCCCAGCATTTT. Translating it yields CASSPSVNPDRPSANQPQHF.

The chain couples TRBV27 to TRBJ1-3; D is uncertain. V lost 4 bases to trimming and J lost 0 bases, with 10 bases between them. Per germline, CDR1 MNHEY and CDR2 SMNVEV (reference sequence). This CDR3 spans 15 amino acids. CDR3 amino acids: CASSSGWSSGNTIYF. The DNA for the CDR3 is TGTGCCAGCAGTTCAGGTTGGAGCTCTGGAAACACCATATATTTT.

The V call is TRBV7-8, the J call TRBJ1-4; 9 positions match TRBD1. Looked up from germline, CDR1 is SGHVS and CDR2 is FQNEAQ. The CDR3 spans 17 residues. The junction had 5 bases not matched to a gene; V was cut back by 1 base and J by 2 bases. CDR3: CASSLGGQGSTNEKLFF. The CDR3 nucleotides are TGTGCCAGCAGCTTAGGCGGACAGGGGAGCACTAATGAAAAACTGTTTTTT.

CDR3 coding DNA: TGTGCCAGCAGCCAAATTAGCGGGAGCTCCCATGAGCAGTTCTTC. This sequence encodes CASSQISGSSHEQFF. The gene calls are TRBV4-2 and TRBJ2-1; 9 nucleotides line up with TRBD2. CDR1 and CDR2 from the germline V gene are LGHNA and YNFKEQ. V was pared by 2 bases and J by 8 bases, with 7 bases of the junction left unmatched. The CDR3 extends over 15 amino acids.

This chain joins TRBV7-9 and TRBJ2-5; the match to TRBD2 covers 13 bases. Germline trimming cut 4 bases from V and 5 bases from J; bases unmatched to any gene: 10. The CDR3 length is 17 residues. Germline loops: CDR1 SEHNR, CDR2 FQNEAQ (reference sequence). CDR3 loop: CASSSRLAGGVGETQYF. Here the CDR3 DNA reads TGTGCCAGCAGCTCAAGACTAGCGGGAGGAGTGGGGGAGACCCAGTACTTC.

The chain combines TRBV2 with TRBJ2-7; D might be TRBD2 (5 bases). With 8 bases removed from V and 1 base from J, the gap between germline ends came to 6 bases. The CDR3 runs 11 residues. CDR1 is SNHLY and CDR2 is FYNNEI in the germline V gene. CDR3 DNA: TGTGCCAGCGGGAGATCCTACGAGCAGTACTTC. This encodes CASGRSYEQYF.

The chain employs TRBV7-9 and TRBJ1-2; no clear D. Trimming shortened V by 1 base and J by 5 bases, and 11 bases separated the two germline ends. This CDR3 region has 14 residues. CDR1 is SEHNR and CDR2 is FQNEAQ in the germline V gene (reference sequence). The CDR3 DNA reads as TGTGCCAGCAGCTTAGAGTCTAGGATATATGGCTACACCTTC. This translates into CASSLESRIYGYTF.

V is TRBV5-1 and J is TRBJ1-2, with 8 bases fitting TRBD1. The V gene's germline CDR1 is SGHRS and CDR2 YFSETQ. The CDR3 is 16 amino acids. Unmatched junction bases numbered 10, after V lost 5 bases and J lost 1 base. CDR3 sequence (DNA): TGCGCCAGCAGACCCGGCCCAGGGGGCAATAACTATGGCTACACCTTC. Amino acids: CASRPGPGGNNYGYTF.

A few counts support this clone. J is TRBJ2-7 and V is TRBV7-9, with unresolved D. The germline V gene has CDR1 SEHNR and CDR2 FQNEAQ (reference sequence). V was cut by 2 bases and J by 6 bases, with 5 bases left in between. This CDR3 has 11 amino acids. This CDR3 reads CASSLSSEQYF. The CDR3, as DNA: TGTGCCAGCAGCTTATCTTCCGAGCAGTACTTC.

This chain joins TRBV10-3 and TRBJ1-1, with no clear D. CDR1 and CDR2 from the germline V gene are ENHRY and SYGVKD. Trimming cost V 0 bases and J 1 base, with 6 bases left between them. The CDR3 extends over 14 amino acids. CDR3 region: CAISESQGNTEAFF. CDR3 bases: TGTGCCATCAGTGAGTCACAAGGGAACACTGAAGCTTTCTTT.

The rearrangement links TRBV5-4 to TRBJ1-2, with D tentatively TRBD1 (6 bases). The V end was cut by 4 bases, the J end by 8 bases, with 33 bases between. The CDR3 totals 19 residues. Looked up from germline, CDR1 is SGHNT and CDR2 is YYREEE (reference sequence). The CDR3 DNA follows: TGTGCCAGCAGCCCTCGGGGGGGCACGACAGGTCTTTTAACTATGGGCTACACCTTC. It yields the protein CASSPRGGTTGLLTMGYTF.

V gene TRBV30 combines with J gene TRBJ2-3; perhaps TRBD1 as D (5 bases). Per the germline V gene, CDR1 is GTSNPN and CDR2 is SVGIG (reference sequence). V was cut by 1 base and J by 4 bases, with 9 bases left in between. The CDR3 is 13 amino acids. The CDR3 coding sequence is TGTGCCTGGAGTGCCTGGGGCTCAGATACGCAGTATTTT. Translated, it gives CAWSAWGSDTQYF. Supplemented by reference TRBV30 and TRBJ2-3, the full variable domain reads SQTIHQWPATLVQPVGSPLSLECTVEGTSNPNLYWYRQAAGRGLQLLFYSVGIGQISSEVPQNLSASRPQDRQFILSSKKLLLSDSGFYLCAWSAWGSDTQYFGPGTRLTVL.

The rearrangement uses TRBV10-3 and TRBJ2-3; perhaps TRBD2 as D (5 bases). The germline V gene encodes CDR1 ENHRY and CDR2 SYGVKD. Between the trimmed V and J ends, which lost 4 bases and 0 bases, there was a span of 8 bases. This CDR3 spans 14 amino acids. CDR3 nucleotide sequence: TGTGCCATCAGTGGTGGGGAGAGCACAGATACGCAGTATTTT. It encodes CAISGGESTDTQYF.

V and J are TRBV7-9 and TRBJ2-7; D possibly matches TRBD1 or TRBD2 (5 bases each). This CDR3 contains 14 residues. Trimming shortened V by 3 bases and J by 5 bases, and 14 bases separated the two germline ends. The germline gives CDR1 SEHNR, CDR2 FQNEAQ (reference sequence). The CDR3 loop is CASSFRDRTNEQYF. DNA of the CDR3: TGTGCCAGCAGCTTCCGGGACCGAACGAACGAGCAGTACTTC. Combining the CDR3 with reference TRBV7-9 and TRBJ2-7 gives the whole variable domain DTGVSQNPRHKITKRGQNVTFRCDPISEHNRLYWYRQTLGQGPEFLTYFQNEAQLEKSRLLSDRFSAERPKGSFSTLEIQRTEQGDSAMYLCASSFRDRTNEQYFGPGTRLTVT.

This chain joins TRBV7-2 and TRBJ2-7, with a tentative D call TRBD1 (6 bases). Trimming took 3 bases from V and 2 from J, leaving 14 bases between them. The CDR3 has 15 residues. Looked up from germline, CDR1 is SGHTA and CDR2 is FQGNSA. CDR3 loop: CASSFTRDTAYEQYF. The DNA of the CDR3 is TGTGCCAGCAGCTTTACTCGGGACACAGCCTACGAGCAGTACTTC.

The rearrangement links TRBV2 to TRBJ2-7, with TRBD1 matching 8 bases. The CDR3 spans 14 residues. In germline, CDR1 is SNHLY, CDR2 FYNNEI. With V trimmed by 6 bases and J by 5 bases, 9 bases remained unmatched. CDR3 nucleotide sequence: TGTGCCAGCAGGCCAGACAGGGGTGATAACGAGCAGTACTTC. This encodes CASRPDRGDNEQYF.

The V call is TRBV30, the J call TRBJ1-4; D not resolved. Trimming shortened V by 2 bases and J by 8 bases, and 12 bases separated the two germline ends. Germline V gene lookup returns CDR1 GTSNPN and CDR2 SVGIG (reference sequence). This CDR3 contains 13 residues. CDR3 sequence (DNA): TGTGCCTGGAGTCCGGGGATTCGCGAAAAACTGTTTTTT. Translating it yields CAWSPGIREKLFF. Looking up the rest from reference TRBV30 and TRBJ1-4 gives the full variable domain: SQTIHQWPATLVQPVGSPLSLECTVEGTSNPNLYWYRQAAGRGLQLLFYSVGIGQISSEVPQNLSASRPQDRQFILSSKKLLLSDSGFYLCAWSPGIREKLFFGSGTQLSVL.

V usage is TRBV5-1 and J usage is TRBJ1-2; 8 nucleotides align to TRBD1. The CDR3 covers 14 residues. The germline CDR1 and CDR2 sequences are SGHRS and YFSETQ. V gave up 3 bases and J gave up 6 bases; unmatched junction bases: 7. DNA for the CDR3: TGCGCCAGCAGCTGGGGGCCGACAGGGGATGGCTACACCTTC. Protein sequence: CASSWGPTGDGYTF.

The V gene is TRBV29-1, the J gene TRBJ2-2; 7 bases are a match to TRBD2. Germline V CDR1 and CDR2: SQVTM, ANQGSEA. V shed 7 bases and J 2 bases; nucleotides not matched to a gene: 16. The CDR3 runs to 17 residues. CDR3 region: CSAPGPGSGPNTGELFF. CDR3 in DNA: TGCAGCGCCCCTGGGCCGGGTAGCGGGCCTAACACCGGGGAGCTGTTTTTT.

This clone has more than one count but fewer than ten. The chain recombines TRBV2 with TRBJ1-1; unclear D gene. CDR1 and CDR2 (germline): SNHLY, FYNNEI. Trimming cost V 6 bases and J 5 bases, with 7 bases left between them. This CDR3 has 11 residues. The CDR3: CASRVRTEAFF. The CDR3 DNA follows: TGTGCCAGCAGGGTCCGGACTGAAGCTTTCTTT. The full variable domain, in which reference TRBV2 and TRBJ1-1 provide the parts outside the CDR3, is EPEVTQTPSHQVTQMGQEVILRCVPISNHLYFYWYRQILGQKVEFLVSFYNNEISEKSEIFDDQFSVERPDGSNFTLKIRSTKLEDSAMYFCASRVRTEAFFGQGTRLTVV.

The J gene is TRBJ2-1, the V gene TRBV10-3; TRBD1 matches at 7 bases. CDR1 is ENHRY and CDR2 is SYGVKD in the germline V gene. CDR3 length equals 13 residues. The junction had 4 bases not matched to a gene; V was cut back by 8 bases and J by 3 bases. The CDR3 region is CAIQTGYYNEQFF. CDR3 coding DNA: TGTGCCATCCAGACAGGGTACTACAATGAGCAGTTCTTC.

The rearrangement joins TRBV29-1 to TRBJ1-2, with D possibly TRBD1 on 5 matching bases. With 3 bases removed from V and 1 base from J, the gap between germline ends came to 15 bases. CDR1 SQVTM and CDR2 ANQGSEA come from the germline V gene. The CDR3 is 15 amino acids. The CDR3 region has the DNA TGCAGCGTTGACTCTGACAGAGACCATAACTATGGCTACACCTTC. Encoded protein: CSVDSDRDHNYGYTF.

The chain combines TRBV7-9 with TRBJ2-7; no firm D call. The V gene lost 0 bases and the J gene lost 3 bases, with 24 bases spanning the gap. Germline-derived CDR1 and CDR2 are SEHNR and FQNEAQ (reference sequence). The length of the CDR3 is 19 residues. CDR3 DNA sequence: TGTGCCAGCAGCTTAGCCCTCGTGGTGTGGGCAGGCCGGAGCTACGAGCAGTACTTC. This encodes CASSLALVVWAGRSYEQYF. Full variable domain (remainder filled in from reference TRBV7-9 and TRBJ2-7): DTGVSQNPRHKITKRGQNVTFRCDPISEHNRLYWYRQTLGQGPEFLTYFQNEAQLEKSRLLSDRFSAERPKGSFSTLEIQRTEQGDSAMYLCASSLALVVWAGRSYEQYFGPGTRLTVT.

In this sample, this clone turned up a few times. This chain connects TRBV2 to TRBJ1-1, with TRBD1 as a possible D gene (5 bases). Trimming removed 3 bases at V and 10 bases at J, with 12 bases between. CDR3 length equals 12 residues. Germline CDR1 reads SNHLY; CDR2 reads FYNNEI. CDR3 nucleotide sequence: TGTGCCAGCAGTGAGTTCAGGGATGGAGCTTTCTTT. Protein product: CASSEFRDGAFF.

The chain has TRBV14 and TRBJ1-1; D gene unclear. Germline V gene sequence: CDR1 SGHDN, CDR2 FVKESK. V dropped 2 bases and J dropped 5 bases, with 9 bases sitting between them. The CDR3 covers 13 residues. CDR3 amino acids: CASSQLTVTEAFF. The CDR3 coding sequence is TGTGCCAGCAGCCAACTGACTGTAACTGAAGCTTTCTTT.

The chain is built from TRBV7-3 and TRBJ2-3; D could derive from TRBD1 or TRBD2 (5 bases each). CDR1 and CDR2 from the germline V gene are SGHTA and FQGTGA. The CDR3 covers 14 residues. V lost 0 bases and J 6 bases, leaving 10 bases between the germline ends. DNA of the CDR3: TGTGCCAGCAGCTTAACAGACGGGACGGATACGCAGTATTTT. This codes for CASSLTDGTDTQYF.